This record concerns one T cell receptor beta chain sequence. Measured with immunoSEQ multiplex PCR; TCRdb has only the in-frame clones, and not every one. The sample holds hundreds of thousands of clones, roughly nine tenths seen once. This sample was included in a study of blood T cell repertoires in COVID-19. The length of the CDR3 is 14 residues. Germline V gives CDR1 LGHNT, CDR2 FRNRAP. V lost 3 bases, J lost 5 bases, and 3 bases stayed unmatched. Self-reported history from a screening survey and questionnaire set each donor's cohort. All recovered Cohort 3 donors got two negative PCRs, got clearance, or saw symptom resolution.

Sequenced: PBMCs or T cells enriched from blood (not recorded which). The origin of this receptor is a woman aged 25 to 39 who had recovered from COVID-19. The chain has TRBV12-5 and TRBJ2-2; 7 nucleotides align to TRBD1. The CDR3 protein is CASGFAGGTGELFF. CDR3 sequence (DNA): TGTGCTAGTGGTTTTGCAGGGGGAACCGGGGAGCTGTTTTTT.